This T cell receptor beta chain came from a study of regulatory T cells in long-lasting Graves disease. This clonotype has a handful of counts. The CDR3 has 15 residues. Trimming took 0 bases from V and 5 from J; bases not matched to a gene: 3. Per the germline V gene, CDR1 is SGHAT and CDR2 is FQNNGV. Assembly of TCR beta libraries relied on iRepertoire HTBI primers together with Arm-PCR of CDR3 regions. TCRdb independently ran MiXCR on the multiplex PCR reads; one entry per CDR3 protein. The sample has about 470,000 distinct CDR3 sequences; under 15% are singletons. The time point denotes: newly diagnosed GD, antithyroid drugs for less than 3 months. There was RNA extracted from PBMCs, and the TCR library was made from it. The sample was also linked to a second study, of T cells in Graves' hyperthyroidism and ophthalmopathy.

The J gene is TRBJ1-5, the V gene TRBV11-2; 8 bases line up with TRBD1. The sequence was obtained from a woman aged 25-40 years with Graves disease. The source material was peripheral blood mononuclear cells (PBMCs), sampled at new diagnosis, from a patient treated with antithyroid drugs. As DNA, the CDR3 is TGTGCCAGCAGCTTAGAAGGACAGGGAGATCAGCCCCAGCATTTT. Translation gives CASSLEGQGDQPQHF.